This T cell receptor (beta chain) was sequenced in a study of CD8 T cells in ankylosing spondylitis. General study results and limits: The authors found the disease-linked clones to be CD8+ and relatively rare in peripheral blood. As reported, disease-linked clones showed significant enrichment in matched ankylosing spondylitis synovial fluid. Characteristic, it appeared, of ankylosing spondylitis blood was a TCR beta motif of seven or eight highly homologous variants.

This clonotype was seen many times. As yet, its antigen is unknown. CDR1 is LGHDT and CDR2 is YNNKEL in the germline V gene (reference sequence). The CDR3 length is 17 residues. V gave up 0 bases and J gave up 1 base, with 15 bases separating them. Libraries for TCR beta were made by quantitative 5'-RACE with molecular barcodes. TCRdb re-called the 5' RACE reads through MiXCR, storing one row per CDR3 protein. The sample consists of approximately 540,000 distinct CDR3 sequences, about 12% of them appearing once. The TCR was taken from a male donor with ankylosing spondylitis. The V call is TRBV3-1, the J call TRBJ1-1; D is ambiguous. The sequenced sample was blood, either unsorted or a sorted T cell fraction (not recorded which). CDR3 sequence: CASSQEAHLTGNTEAFF. As DNA, the CDR3 is TGTGCCAGCAGCCAAGAAGCCCACCTGACGGGGAACACTGAAGCTTTCTTT.